This T cell receptor (beta chain) was identified in a study of immune heterogeneity within non-small cell lung tumors. Genomic DNA extracted from bulk tumor tissue served as template. A total of roughly 600 ng was used per sample. Multiple widely separated biopsies were taken from each primary tumor at surgery. Untreated, newly diagnosed non-small cell lung cancer patients underwent curative surgery. The sample holds many counts of this clonotype. Germline values: CDR1 LNHDA, CDR2 SQIVND (reference sequence). This CDR3 comprises 14 residues. Trimming shortened V by 3 bases and J by 6 bases, and 12 bases separated the two germline ends. Multiplex PCR relied on 32 V and 13 J primers to amplify TCR beta CDR3. TCRdb re-derived calls from the multiplex PCR reads in MiXCR, one entry per CDR3 protein. This sample has roughly 10,000 distinct CDR3 sequences, with 26% found just once.

This sequence joins TRBV19 and TRBJ2-1; TRBD2 is a possible D gene (5 bases). The clonotype comes from a woman aged 50 to 60 with non-small cell lung cancer. The sample comprised lung tumor tissue. CDR3 coding DNA: TGTGCCAGTAGTATGGCGGGCAGGTCCAATGAGCAGTTCTTC. Encoded protein: CASSMAGRSNEQFF.